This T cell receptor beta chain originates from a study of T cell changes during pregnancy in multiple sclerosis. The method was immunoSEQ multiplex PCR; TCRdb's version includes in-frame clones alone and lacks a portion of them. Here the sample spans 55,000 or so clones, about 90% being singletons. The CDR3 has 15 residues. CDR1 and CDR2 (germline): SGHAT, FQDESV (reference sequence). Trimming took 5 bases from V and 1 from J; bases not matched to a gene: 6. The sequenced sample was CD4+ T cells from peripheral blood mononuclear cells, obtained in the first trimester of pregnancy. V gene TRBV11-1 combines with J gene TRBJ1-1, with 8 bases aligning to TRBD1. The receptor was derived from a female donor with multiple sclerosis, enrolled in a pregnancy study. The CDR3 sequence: CASSNRDRPNTEAFF. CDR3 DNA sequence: TGTGCCAGCAGCAACCGGGACAGGCCGAACACTGAAGCTTTCTTT.